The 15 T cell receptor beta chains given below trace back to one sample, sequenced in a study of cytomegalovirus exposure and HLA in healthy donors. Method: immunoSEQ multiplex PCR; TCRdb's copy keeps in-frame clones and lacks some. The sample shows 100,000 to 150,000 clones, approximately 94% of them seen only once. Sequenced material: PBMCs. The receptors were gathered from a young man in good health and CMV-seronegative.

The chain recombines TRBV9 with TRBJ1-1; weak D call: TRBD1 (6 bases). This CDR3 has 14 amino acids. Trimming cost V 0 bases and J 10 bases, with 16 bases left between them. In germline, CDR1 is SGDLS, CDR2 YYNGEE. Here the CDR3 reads CASSVAPSRGGAFF. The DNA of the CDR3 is TGTGCCAGCAGCGTAGCCCCGAGTAGGGGGGGAGCTTTCTTT.

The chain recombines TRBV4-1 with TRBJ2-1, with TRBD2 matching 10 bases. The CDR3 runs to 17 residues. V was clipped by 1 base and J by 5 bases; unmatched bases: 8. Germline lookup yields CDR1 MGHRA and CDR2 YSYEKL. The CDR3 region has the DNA TGCGCCAGCAGCCAAGGGGGACTAGCGAGAACCGACAATGAGCAGTTCTTC. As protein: CASSQGGLARTDNEQFF.

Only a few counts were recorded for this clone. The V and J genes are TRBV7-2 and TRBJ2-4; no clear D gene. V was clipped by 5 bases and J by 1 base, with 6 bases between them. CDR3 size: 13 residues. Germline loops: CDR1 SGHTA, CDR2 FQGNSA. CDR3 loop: CASSVSAKNIQYF. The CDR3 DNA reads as TGTGCCAGCAGCGTGAGCGCCAAAAACATTCAGTACTTC.

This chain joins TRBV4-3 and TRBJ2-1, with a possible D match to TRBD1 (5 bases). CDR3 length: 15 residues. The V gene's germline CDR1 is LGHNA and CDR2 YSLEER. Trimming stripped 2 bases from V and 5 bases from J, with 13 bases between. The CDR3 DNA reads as TGCGCCAGCAGCCAAACAGGAAGAAGGGACAATGAGCAGTTCTTC. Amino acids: CASSQTGRRDNEQFF.

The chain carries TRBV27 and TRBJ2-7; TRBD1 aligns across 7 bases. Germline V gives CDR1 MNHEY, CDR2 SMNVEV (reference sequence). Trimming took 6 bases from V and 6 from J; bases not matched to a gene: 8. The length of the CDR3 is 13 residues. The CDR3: CASSPTGKSEQYF. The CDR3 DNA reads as TGTGCCAGCAGCCCGACAGGGAAGTCCGAGCAGTACTTC.

CDR3 sequence reads: CASSQVTNSRNQPQHF. The CDR3 coding sequence is TGCGCCAGCAGCCAAGTAACCAACAGCCGCAATCAGCCCCAGCATTTT. The chain links TRBV4-1 to TRBJ1-5; D is undetermined. V dropped 1 base and J dropped 2 bases, with 12 bases sitting between them. Germline V gene lookup returns CDR1 MGHRA and CDR2 YSYEKL. This CDR3 is built from 16 residues.

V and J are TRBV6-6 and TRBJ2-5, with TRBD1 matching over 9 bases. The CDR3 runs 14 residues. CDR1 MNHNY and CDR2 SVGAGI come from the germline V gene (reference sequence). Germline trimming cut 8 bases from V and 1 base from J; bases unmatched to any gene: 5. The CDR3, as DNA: TGTGCCAGCGAGGACAGGGGCGGCCAAGAGACCCAGTACTTC. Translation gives CASEDRGGQETQYF.

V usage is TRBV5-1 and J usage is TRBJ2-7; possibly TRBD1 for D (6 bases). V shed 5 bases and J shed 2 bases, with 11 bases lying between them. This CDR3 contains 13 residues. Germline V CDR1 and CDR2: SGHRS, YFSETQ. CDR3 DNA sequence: TGCGCCAGCAGAGTGGGGGCGACCTACGAGCAGTACTTC. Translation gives CASRVGATYEQYF.

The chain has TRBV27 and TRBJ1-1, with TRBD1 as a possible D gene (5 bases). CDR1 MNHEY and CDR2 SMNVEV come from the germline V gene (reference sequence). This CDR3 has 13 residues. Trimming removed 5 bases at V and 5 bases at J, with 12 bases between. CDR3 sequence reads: CASSVTDGTEAFF. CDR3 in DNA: TGTGCCAGCAGTGTGACAGACGGGACTGAAGCTTTCTTT.

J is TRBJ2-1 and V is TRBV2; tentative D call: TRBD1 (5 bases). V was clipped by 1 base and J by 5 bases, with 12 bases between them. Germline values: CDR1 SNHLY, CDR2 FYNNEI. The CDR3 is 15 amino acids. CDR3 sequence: CASSEGRESDNEQFF. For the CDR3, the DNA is TGTGCCAGCAGTGAAGGCAGGGAAAGCGACAATGAGCAGTTCTTC.

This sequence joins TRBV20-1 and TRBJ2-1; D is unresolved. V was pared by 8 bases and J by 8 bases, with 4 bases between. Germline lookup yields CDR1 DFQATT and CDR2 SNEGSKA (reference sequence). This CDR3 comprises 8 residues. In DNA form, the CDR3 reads TGCAGTCCCTATGAGCAGTTCTTC. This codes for CSPYEQFF.

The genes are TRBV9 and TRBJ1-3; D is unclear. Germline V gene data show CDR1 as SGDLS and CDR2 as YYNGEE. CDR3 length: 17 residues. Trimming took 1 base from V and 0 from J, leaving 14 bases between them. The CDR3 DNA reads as TGTGCCAGCAGCGTACGGTCGGTCGAGAACTCTGGAAACACCATATATTTT. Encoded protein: CASSVRSVENSGNTIYF. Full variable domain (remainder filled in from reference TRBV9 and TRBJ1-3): DSGVTQTPKHLITATGQRVTLRCSPRSGDLSVYWYQQSLDQGLQFLIQYYNGEERAKGNILERFSAQQFPDLHSELNLSSLELGDSALYFCASSVRSVENSGNTIYFGEGSWLTVV.

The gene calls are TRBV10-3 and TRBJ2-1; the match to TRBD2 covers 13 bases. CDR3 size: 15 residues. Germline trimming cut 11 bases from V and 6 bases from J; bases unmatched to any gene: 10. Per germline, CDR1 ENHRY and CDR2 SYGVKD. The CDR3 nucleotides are TGTGCCTCAGGGGCTGGACTAGCGGGAGTCAATGAGCAGTTCTTC. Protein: CASGAGLAGVNEQFF.

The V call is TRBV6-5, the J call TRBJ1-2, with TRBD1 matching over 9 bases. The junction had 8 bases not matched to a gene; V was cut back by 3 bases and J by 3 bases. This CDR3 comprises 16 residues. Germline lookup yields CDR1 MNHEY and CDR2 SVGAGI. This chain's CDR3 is CASSYRGTGTHYGYTF. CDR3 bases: TGTGCCAGCAGTTATCGGGGGACAGGGACCCACTATGGCTACACCTTC.

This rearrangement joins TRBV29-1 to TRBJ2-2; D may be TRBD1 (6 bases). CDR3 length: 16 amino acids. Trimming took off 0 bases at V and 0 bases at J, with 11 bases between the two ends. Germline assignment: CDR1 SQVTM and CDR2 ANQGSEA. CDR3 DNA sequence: TGCAGCGTTGAAGAGTGCGGACAGCCGAACACCGGGGAGCTGTTTTTT. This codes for CSVEECGQPNTGELFF.